This is a list of T cell receptor beta chains from one sample in a study of identical twins. TCRdb re-derived calls from the 5' RACE reads in MiXCR, one entry per CDR3 protein. Of approximately 600,000 distinct CDR3 sequences listed, 9.6% are singletons. The data also belong to a second study, concerning yellow fever vaccine responses in identical twins.

Input material: PBMCs. These receptors came from a young woman in good health. Both conserved end residues are part of each CDR3. Each record gives: CDR3 protein, V gene, J gene, D gene. A D gene is named only where the DNA matches it firmly.

cdr3_aa: CASSSTGGNSPLHF
v_call: TRBV12-3/TRBV12-4
j_call: TRBJ1-6
d_call: TRBD1

cdr3_aa: CASSLDVTSGHSSYEQYF
v_call: TRBV5-1
j_call: TRBJ2-7
d_call: TRBD2

cdr3_aa: CASSPGSPIGNTIYF
v_call: TRBV7-6
j_call: TRBJ1-3
d_call: .

cdr3_aa: CASGGDRTTDTQYF
v_call: TRBV2
j_call: TRBJ2-3
d_call: .

cdr3_aa: CASSLGRMAGGPNEQFF
v_call: TRBV28
j_call: TRBJ2-1
d_call: TRBD2

cdr3_aa: CASSLAGQLYNEQFF
v_call: TRBV5-1
j_call: TRBJ2-1
d_call: .

cdr3_aa: CASSQAFAGVYEQYF
v_call: TRBV4-2
j_call: TRBJ2-7
d_call: TRBD2

cdr3_aa: CASSESGGIQETQYF
v_call: TRBV2
j_call: TRBJ2-5
d_call: TRBD2

cdr3_aa: CASSGGLGSETQYF
v_call: TRBV9
j_call: TRBJ2-5
d_call: TRBD2

cdr3_aa: CASSPIEVAQYF
v_call: TRBV12-3/TRBV12-4
j_call: TRBJ2-3
d_call: .

cdr3_aa: CASGLRASTDTQYF
v_call: TRBV7-9
j_call: TRBJ2-3
d_call: .

cdr3_aa: CASSEGTTYEQYF
v_call: TRBV25-1
j_call: TRBJ2-7
d_call: TRBD2

cdr3_aa: CASSSRGQGVLDYGYTF
v_call: TRBV5-1
j_call: TRBJ1-2
d_call: TRBD1

cdr3_aa: CASSLAGGTNTGELFF
v_call: TRBV7-6
j_call: TRBJ2-2
d_call: .

cdr3_aa: CSVEVSYNEQFF
v_call: TRBV29-1
j_call: TRBJ2-1
d_call: .

cdr3_aa: CASSAFYMADTQYF
v_call: TRBV25-1
j_call: TRBJ2-3
d_call: .

cdr3_aa: CASSQGSNNEQFF
v_call: TRBV4-3
j_call: TRBJ2-1
d_call: .

cdr3_aa: CATSDPPGTENNEQFF
v_call: TRBV24-1
j_call: TRBJ2-1
d_call: .

cdr3_aa: CASRPGTSGFANTGELFF
v_call: TRBV9
j_call: TRBJ2-2
d_call: TRBD2

cdr3_aa: CASSPYSGTYEQYF
v_call: TRBV5-5
j_call: TRBJ2-7
d_call: .

cdr3_aa: CASSARAGDPETQYF
v_call: TRBV5-1
j_call: TRBJ2-5
d_call: TRBD2

cdr3_aa: CASSNSLTKNIQYF
v_call: TRBV13
j_call: TRBJ2-4
d_call: .

cdr3_aa: CASIRQRGVAEQFF
v_call: TRBV28
j_call: TRBJ2-1
d_call: TRBD2

cdr3_aa: CASRLDRPYEQYF
v_call: TRBV7-9
j_call: TRBJ2-7
d_call: .

cdr3_aa: CAWSARRQGRF
v_call: TRBV30
j_call: TRBJ2-3
d_call: TRBD1

cdr3_aa: CSATVQAKTGTSTDTRYF
v_call: TRBV20-1
j_call: TRBJ2-3
d_call: TRBD2